This passage covers 19 T cell receptor beta chains from one sample sequenced in a study of shared clonotypes between healthy human individuals. Assay: immunoSEQ multiplex PCR; the TCRdb copy retains only in-frame clones and omits some. The data show about 680,000 clones, 90% to 95% seen once. Positively selected for CCR7, the CD45RO-negative cells used as naive CD8 cells excluded terminally differentiated effector memory CD45RA+ cells. Source material: naive CD8+ T cells sorted from blood. Every receptor here comes from a man aged 25-45 years in good health.

This clone occurred once. The chain recombines TRBV9 with TRBJ2-7; D is unresolved. Germline V lookup: CDR1 SGDLS, CDR2 YYNGEE. V was trimmed by 0 bases and J by 3 bases, leaving 4 bases between them. This CDR3 comprises 12 residues. The CDR3 bases are TGTGCCAGCAGCGTAGACGACTACGAGCAGTACTTC. This translates into CASSVDDYEQYF.

The chain combines TRBV5-4 with TRBJ2-7; weak D call: TRBD2 (5 bases). Trimming pared 4 bases from V and 4 bases from J, leaving 15 bases between. Germline CDR1 and CDR2: SGHNT and YYREEE (reference sequence). The CDR3 length is 14 residues. The CDR3 DNA follows: TGTGCCAGCAGCGGTGGTGAGCGCGGGTACGAGCAGTACTTC. The encoded protein is CASSGGERGYEQYF. The whole variable domain, filled in from reference TRBV5-4 and TRBJ2-7, reads ETGVTQSPTHLIKTRGQQVTLRCSSQSGHNTVSWYQQALGQGPQFIFQYYREEENGRGNFPPRFSGLQFPNYSSELNVNALELDDSALYLCASSGGERGYEQYFGPGTRLTVT.

Comment on this clone: The sample holds other DNA sequences that translate to the same CDR3. The rearrangement uses TRBV6-5 and TRBJ2-1; 8 nucleotides line up with TRBD1. The CDR3 spans 14 residues. The V gene end was trimmed by 0 bases and the J gene end by 9 bases; junction bases not matched to a gene: 4. CDR1 is MNHEY, CDR2 SVGAGI, per germline. The CDR3 DNA sequence: TGTGCCAGCAGTTACTCCCAGGGGGCGGGTGAGCAGTTCTTC. Translating gives CASSYSQGAGEQFF.

J is TRBJ1-1 and V is TRBV28, with D possibly being TRBD1 (5 bases). Germline-derived CDR1 and CDR2 are MDHEN and SYDVKM. This CDR3 contains 14 residues. V shed 4 bases and J shed 0 bases, with 9 bases lying between them. CDR3 coding DNA: TGTGCCAGCAGTTACAGGATTTTGAACACTGAAGCTTTCTTT. This sequence encodes CASSYRILNTEAFF.

V is TRBV28 and J is TRBJ1-5, with D possibly TRBD1 on 6 matching bases. From germline, CDR1 is MDHEN and CDR2 SYDVKM. CDR3 length: 14 residues. The V and J ends lost 10 bases and 7 bases respectively, with 20 bases between them. CDR3 in DNA: TGTGCCACCCTTCCGCAGGGGATTGGGCAGCCCCAGCATTTT. This sequence encodes CATLPQGIGQPQHF.

This sequence joins TRBV19 and TRBJ1-2; TRBD1 might be the D (5 bases). CDR1 is LNHDA, CDR2 SQIVND, per germline (reference sequence). Trimming cost V 5 bases and J 4 bases, with 14 bases left between them. The CDR3 loop spans 14 amino acids. The CDR3 coding sequence is TGTGCCAGTAGTCCCCCGGGGGTTCCCTATGGCTACACCTTC. It is translated as CASSPPGVPYGYTF.

This chain connects TRBV6-6 to TRBJ1-2; no clear D gene. Trimming removed 10 bases from V and 4 bases from J, with 19 bases in between. The CDR3 is 14 residues long. Germline V gene sequence: CDR1 MNHNY, CDR2 SVGAGI (reference sequence). This chain's CDR3 is CATNDEGSAYGYTF. The CDR3, as DNA: TGTGCCACCAACGACGAGGGAAGCGCCTATGGCTACACCTTC.

The rearrangement links TRBV21-1 to TRBJ2-7; the D call TRBD2 from the table was never checked on the DNA. TRBV21-1 is a pseudogene locus. This CDR3 is 19 amino acids long. The CDR3 DNA reads TGTGCCAGCAGCAAAGAAAGGGGTTGTAAGTGCAGCGGGAGCTACGAGCAGTACTTC. Its protein product is CASSKERGCKCSGSYEQYF.

The chain carries TRBV15 and TRBJ2-1; unclear D gene. Germline V gives CDR1 LNHNV, CDR2 YYDKDF (reference sequence). CDR3 length: 12 residues. Trimming removed 0 bases from V and 8 bases from J, with 5 bases in between. CDR3 sequence (DNA): TGTGCCACCAGCAGAGAAAACGATGAGCAGTTCTTC. Amino acids: CATSRENDEQFF.

This clone was seen only once. This sequence joins TRBV14 and TRBJ2-5; D gene unclear. The length of the CDR3 is 16 residues. Germline loops: CDR1 SGHDN, CDR2 FVKESK. V lost 1 base and J 1 base, leaving 13 bases between the germline ends. Here the CDR3 reads CASSQVLGLGQETQYF. CDR3 DNA sequence: TGTGCCAGCAGCCAAGTTTTGGGATTGGGCCAAGAGACCCAGTACTTC.

The V gene is TRBV28, the J gene TRBJ2-5; 8 bases line up with TRBD1. Unmatched junction bases numbered 4, after V lost 2 bases and J lost 2 bases. The germline gives CDR1 MDHEN, CDR2 SYDVKM. The CDR3 length is 15 residues. The DNA for the CDR3 is TGTGCCAGCAGTTTAGCCGGGACAGGTCAAGAGACCCAGTACTTC. Translating it yields CASSLAGTGQETQYF.

This chain uses TRBV19 with TRBJ2-5; D might be TRBD1 (5 bases). From germline, CDR1 is LNHDA and CDR2 SQIVND (reference sequence). V was cut by 4 bases and J by 3 bases, with 12 bases left in between. The CDR3 extends over 14 amino acids. CDR3: CASSTTTEKETQYF. The CDR3 region has the DNA TGTGCCAGTAGTACAACGACAGAAAAAGAGACCCAGTACTTC.

J is TRBJ2-3 and V is TRBV4-1; the match to TRBD2 covers 13 bases. This CDR3 spans 14 amino acids. Unmatched junction bases numbered 5, after V lost 8 bases and J lost 6 bases. Germline values: CDR1 MGHRA, CDR2 YSYEKL. CDR3 bases: TGCGCCAGCTCCGGACTAGCGGGAGTGGATACGCAGTATTTT. Encoded protein: CASSGLAGVDTQYF.

The chain combines TRBV7-9 with TRBJ2-2; maybe TRBD2 (6 bases). With 0 bases removed from V and 6 bases from J, the gap between germline ends came to 17 bases. Germline values: CDR1 SEHNR, CDR2 FQNEAQ (reference sequence). The CDR3 consists of 17 residues. CDR3 nucleotides: TGTGCCAGCAGCTTAGCGCTAACGGGAGCTGTTCCCGGGGAGCTGTTTTTT. This codes for CASSLALTGAVPGELFF. The variable domain in full, completed from reference TRBV7-9 and TRBJ2-2, reads DTGVSQNPRHKITKRGQNVTFRCDPISEHNRLYWYRQTLGQGPEFLTYFQNEAQLEKSRLLSDRFSAERPKGSFSTLEIQRTEQGDSAMYLCASSLALTGAVPGELFFGEGSRLTVL.

This clone showed up just once. The CDR3 does not end in the conserved phenylalanine or tryptophan, so this is likely a read error. The DNA is omitted, as the CDR3 cannot be located on it reliably, and the CDR3 follows TCRdb's listing. The rearrangement links TRBV19 to TRBJ1-1. The CDR3 length equals 13 residues, ends included. From germline, CDR1 is LNHDA and CDR2 SQIVND (reference sequence). The CDR3 sequence is CASTLGGPLTLLA.

The rearrangement links TRBV4-3 to TRBJ2-7, with TRBD2 as a possible D gene (5 bases). Germline assignment: CDR1 LGHNA and CDR2 YSLEER. There are 15 residues in the CDR3. The ends were cut back, 2 bases at V and 3 bases at J, with 14 bases in the middle. CDR3 in amino acids: CASSQNFIGDYEQYF. CDR3 DNA: TGCGCCAGCAGCCAAAATTTTATCGGGGACTACGAGCAGTACTTC.

The V call is TRBV19, the J call TRBJ2-7; the D gene could be TRBD1 or TRBD2 (5 bases each). Trimming pared 3 bases from V and 7 bases from J, leaving 16 bases between. The CDR3 has 14 amino acids. From germline, CDR1 is LNHDA and CDR2 SQIVND (reference sequence). The DNA of the CDR3 is TGTGCCAGTAGTATTTGGGACGGCCTTCGGGAGCAGTACTTC. Its translation: CASSIWDGLREQYF.

The chain joins TRBV9 to TRBJ2-2; D might be TRBD1 (5 bases). This CDR3 spans 15 amino acids. In germline, CDR1 is SGDLS, CDR2 YYNGEE. With 0 bases removed from V and 6 bases from J, the gap between germline ends came to 12 bases. The CDR3 here is CASSVVGVRPGELFF. CDR3 in DNA: TGTGCCAGCAGCGTAGTAGGGGTTCGTCCCGGGGAGCTGTTTTTT.

The chain combines TRBV5-1 with TRBJ2-2, with 7 nucleotides matching TRBD1. The CDR3 sequence is 16 residues long. V gave up 0 bases and J gave up 1 base; unmatched junction bases: 3. CDR1 SGHRS and CDR2 YFSETQ come from the germline V gene. DNA for the CDR3: TGCGCCAGCAGCTTGGCACAGGGGTGGAACACCGGGGAGCTGTTTTTT. This sequence encodes CASSLAQGWNTGELFF.